Following are 2 T cell receptor beta chains from one sample sequenced in a study of siplizumab effects on memory and regulatory T cells. Coculturing at 37°C lasted about 6 days for the mixed lymphocyte reaction cells. Clones were read by immunoSEQ multiplex PCR, and TCRdb kept only the in-frame ones, dropping some. This table holds 9,500 to 13,000 clones, around 40% found once. Which antigens these TCRs recognize remains unknown. Input material: CFSE-low (dividing) CD8+ T cells sorted from an allogeneic mixed lymphocyte reaction. The receptors stem from a human donor in good health; the cells came from an allogeneic mixed lymphocyte reaction.

Only a few counts were recorded for this clone. The chain recombines TRBV7-6 with TRBJ2-1; unclear D gene. V was trimmed by 4 bases and J by 2 bases, leaving 9 bases between them. This CDR3 has 14 residues. The germline V gene has CDR1 SGHVS and CDR2 FNYEAQ. The CDR3: CASSSADTYNEQFF. In DNA form, the CDR3 reads TGTGCCAGCAGCTCGGCGGATACCTACAATGAGCAGTTCTTC.

The V and J genes are TRBV2 and TRBJ1-5; a weak D match, TRBD1 (6 bases). Trimming left V 6 bases short and J 7 bases short, with 10 bases between. This CDR3 comprises 12 residues. Germline V gene sequence: CDR1 SNHLY, CDR2 FYNNEI. The chain's CDR3 is CASRDSQQPQHF. CDR3 sequence (DNA): TGTGCCAGCAGGGACAGTCAGCAGCCCCAGCATTTT.